Listed here are 23 T cell receptor beta chains from one sample, sequenced in a study of blood T cell repertoires in COVID-19. Profiled with immunoSEQ multiplex PCR; TCRdb holds only in-frame clones, not every one. The profile shows 90,000 to 110,000 clones, under 90% of them singletons. Material: peripheral blood. These receptors were taken from a man of 80 years or more with acute or convalescent COVID-19.

There are a few counts of this clone. The sample holds other DNA sequences that translate to the same CDR3. The rearrangement uses TRBV5-4 and TRBJ1-2; D unclear. Trimming cost V 2 bases and J 0 bases, with 5 bases left between them. Germline CDR1 reads SGHNT; CDR2 reads YYREEE (reference sequence). The CDR3 is made up of 13 amino acids. The CDR3 DNA is TGTGCCAGCAGCTTAACAGCTAACTATGGCTACACCTTC. This gives the protein CASSLTANYGYTF. The full variable domain, in which reference TRBV5-4 and TRBJ1-2 provide the parts outside the CDR3, is ETGVTQSPTHLIKTRGQQVTLRCSSQSGHNTVSWYQQALGQGPQFIFQYYREEENGRGNFPPRFSGLQFPNYSSELNVNALELDDSALYLCASSLTANYGYTFGSGTRLTVV.

The J gene is TRBJ1-1, the V gene TRBV5-1; D remains unclear. The CDR3 runs to 14 residues. V was cut by 0 bases and J by 3 bases, with 9 bases left in between. From germline, CDR1 is SGHRS and CDR2 YFSETQ. The CDR3 loop reads CASSLVGEDTEAFF. DNA of the CDR3: TGCGCCAGCAGCTTGGTCGGGGAGGACACTGAAGCTTTCTTT.

The chain couples TRBV5-4 to TRBJ2-3; no clear D gene. CDR1 is SGHNT and CDR2 is YYREEE in the germline V gene (reference sequence). Deletions cut 4 bases from V and 3 bases from J, with 3 bases between. CDR3 length equals 11 residues. This CDR3 is CASSQTDTQYF. DNA for the CDR3: TGTGCCAGCAGCCAGACAGATACGCAGTATTTT.

The V gene is TRBV2, the J gene TRBJ1-4; tentative D call: TRBD1 (5 bases). The germline V gene has CDR1 SNHLY and CDR2 FYNNEI. V lost 8 bases to trimming and J lost 5 bases, with 18 bases between them. The CDR3 loop spans 15 amino acids. The chain's CDR3 is CASRPIQGGNEKLFF. The CDR3 bases are TGTGCCAGCCGGCCTATTCAGGGAGGGAATGAAAAACTGTTTTTT.

This clone was found many times. V usage is TRBV5-1 and J usage is TRBJ2-1, with D maybe TRBD1 (6 bases). CDR3 length equals 15 residues. CDR1 and CDR2 (germline): SGHRS, YFSETQ. Trimming cost V 1 base and J 0 bases, with 8 bases left between them. The CDR3 nucleotides are TGCGCCAGCAGCTTGACAGGGAGCTCCTACAATGAGCAGTTCTTC. As protein: CASSLTGSSYNEQFF.

The V and J genes are TRBV6-5 and TRBJ1-2, with 8 bases that match TRBD1. Unmatched junction bases numbered 9, after V lost 5 bases and J lost 4 bases. This CDR3 is built from 15 residues. The germline gives CDR1 MNHEY, CDR2 SVGAGI. DNA for the CDR3: TGTGCCAGCAGTAGGACAGGGAAGGGGGTCTATGGCTACACCTTC. This sequence encodes CASSRTGKGVYGYTF.

This clone was seen a handful of times. The chain couples TRBV7-9 to TRBJ2-1; D perhaps matches TRBD2 (7 bases). Per the germline V gene, CDR1 is SEHNR and CDR2 is FQNEAQ (reference sequence). V gave up 4 bases and J gave up 4 bases, with 17 bases separating them. This CDR3 region has 16 residues. The CDR3 reads CASSSRGLAVYNEQFF. CDR3 nucleotide sequence: TGTGCCAGCAGCTCCCGGGGGCTAGCGGTTTACAATGAGCAGTTCTTC.

The chain employs TRBV20-1 and TRBJ1-1; D gene uncertain. The CDR3 extends over 12 amino acids. From germline, CDR1 is DFQATT and CDR2 SNEGSKA (reference sequence). Trimming removed 3 bases from V and 1 base from J, with 6 bases in between. CDR3 amino acids: CSASTPNTEAFF. The CDR3 DNA reads as TGCAGTGCTAGTACTCCGAACACTGAAGCTTTCTTT.

This chain links TRBV2 with TRBJ2-7; 13 nucleotides align to TRBD2. J lost 6 bases, V lost 3 bases, and 8 bases had no gene match. Germline V gives CDR1 SNHLY, CDR2 FYNNEI. The CDR3 has 16 amino acids. The CDR3 loop reads CASSEGRLAGGFEQYF. CDR3 bases: TGTGCCAGCAGTGAGGGCCGACTAGCGGGAGGTTTCGAGCAGTACTTC.

This rearrangement joins TRBV19 to TRBJ1-2; 8 positions match TRBD1. The ends lost 11 bases at V and 5 bases at J; junction bases unmatched: 4. CDR3 length: 11 residues. Germline lookup yields CDR1 LNHDA and CDR2 SQIVND (reference sequence). The CDR3 DNA sequence: TGTGCCGGACGGACAGGGTATGGCTACACCTTC. It yields the protein CAGRTGYGYTF.

The chain joins TRBV28 to TRBJ2-6; D remains ambiguous. V lost 7 bases, J lost 1 base, and 8 bases lay in between. This CDR3 is built from 14 residues. Germline V CDR1 and CDR2: MDHEN, SYDVKM. The CDR3 DNA reads as TGTGCCAGCACCTCAGAATCTGGGGCCAACGTCCTGACTTTC. Amino acid sequence: CASTSESGANVLTF.

Note on this clone: The junction differs from germline at one of its ends, possibly a read error. The chain links TRBV10-3 to TRBJ2-7, with 8 positions matching TRBD1. The CDR3 is 16 residues long. Germline loops: CDR1 ENHRY, CDR2 SYGVKD. CDR3 amino acids: CAVRKTSQGASYEQYF. The CDR3 DNA is TGTGCCGTCAGAAAGACATCGCAGGGGGCTTCCTACGAGCAGTACTTC.

This clone appeared a few times. The chain is built from TRBV10-3 and TRBJ1-5, with TRBD1 identical over 7 bases. J was trimmed by 5 bases and V by 2 bases; bases with no gene match: 6. The CDR3 loop spans 15 amino acids. The germline V gene has CDR1 ENHRY and CDR2 SYGVKD. CDR3 DNA: TGTGCCATCAGTGAGGAGGGGGCCCCCGATCAGCCCCAGCATTTT. This encodes CAISEEGAPDQPQHF.

V is TRBV7-8 and J is TRBJ1-2; tentative D call: TRBD1 (5 bases). There are 13 residues in the CDR3. Trimming removed 6 bases from V and 9 bases from J, with 17 bases in between. Germline lookup yields CDR1 SGHVS and CDR2 FQNEAQ. In nucleotides, the CDR3 is TGTGCCAGCAGTCGCGTGGGGCAGGGTCGCTACACCTTC. Protein: CASSRVGQGRYTF. Full variable domain (rest looked up from reference TRBV7-8 and TRBJ1-2): GAGVSQSPRYKVAKRGQDVALRCDPISGHVSLFWYQQALGQGPEFLTYFQNEAQLDKSGLPSDRFFAERPEGSVSTLKIQRTQQEDSAVYLCASSRVGQGRYTFGSGTRLTVV.

This clone was observed a single time. V gene TRBV3-1 (or the pseudogene TRBV3-2) combines with J gene TRBJ2-1; possibly TRBD2 for D (5 bases). The CDR3 has 14 residues. V was cut by 2 bases and J by 9 bases, with 14 bases left in between. In germline, CDR1 is LGHDT, CDR2 YNNKEL (reference sequence). The CDR3 sequence: CASSQIGDRSEQFF. CDR3 nucleotides: TGTGCCAGCAGCCAAATCGGGGATCGGAGTGAGCAGTTCTTC.

J is TRBJ1-2 and V is TRBV28; D is unresolved. The CDR3 sequence is 13 residues long. Germline V lookup: CDR1 MDHEN, CDR2 SYDVKM. Deletions cut 3 bases from V and 4 bases from J, with 9 bases between. The CDR3 loop reads CASSFSGGYGYTF. In nucleotides, the CDR3 is TGTGCCAGCAGTTTCTCGGGAGGCTATGGCTACACCTTC.

The chain uses TRBV11-3 and TRBJ1-3; D is possibly TRBD1 (5 bases). The germline gives CDR1 SGHNT, CDR2 YENEEA. The CDR3 length is 12 residues. V was trimmed by 9 bases and J by 0 bases, leaving 6 bases between them. The chain's CDR3 is CASRGSGNTIYF. For the CDR3, the DNA is TGTGCCAGTAGGGGCTCTGGAAACACCATATATTTT.

The V gene is TRBV7-3, the J gene TRBJ2-1, with 9 positions matching TRBD1. This CDR3 contains 15 residues. Germline loops: CDR1 SGHTA, CDR2 FQGTGA. Trimming cost V 5 bases and J 3 bases; bases outside gene matches: 5. For the CDR3, the DNA is TGTGCCAGCAGCGCGGCGGGACAGGGCTACAATGAGCAGTTCTTC. Protein sequence: CASSAAGQGYNEQFF.

The genes are TRBV5-1 and TRBJ2-2, with D tentatively TRBD1 (5 bases). Between the trimmed V and J ends, which lost 4 bases and 2 bases, there was a span of 9 bases. This CDR3 has 14 amino acids. Germline V gene data show CDR1 as SGHRS and CDR2 as YFSETQ. The CDR3 nucleotides read TGCGCCAGCAGCCTCGACAGTAACACCGGGGAGCTGTTTTTT. Translated, it gives CASSLDSNTGELFF.

This clone came up a few times. The chain combines TRBV6-5 with TRBJ1-1, with no clear D. V was shortened by 3 bases and J by 6 bases, with 11 bases between the two germline ends. The germline V gene encodes CDR1 MNHEY and CDR2 SVGAGI. This CDR3 comprises 13 residues. The CDR3 DNA is TGTGCCAGCAGTTATTCCAGCGGGCCTGAAGCTTTCTTT. Its protein product is CASSYSSGPEAFF.

This chain joins TRBV5-4 and TRBJ1-6; 7 bases agree with TRBD1. The CDR3 spans 17 residues. Germline V gene sequence: CDR1 SGHNT, CDR2 YYREEE (reference sequence). Losses at the gene ends were 0 bases for V and 7 bases for J; bases not matched to a gene: 10. The CDR3 spells CASSLGGAGGENSPLHF. The CDR3 DNA is TGTGCCAGCAGCTTGGGAGGGGCAGGGGGAGAGAATTCACCCCTCCACTTT. The full variable domain, in which reference TRBV5-4 and TRBJ1-6 provide the parts outside the CDR3, is ETGVTQSPTHLIKTRGQQVTLRCSSQSGHNTVSWYQQALGQGPQFIFQYYREEENGRGNFPPRFSGLQFPNYSSELNVNALELDDSALYLCASSLGGAGGENSPLHFGNGTRLTVT.

The CDR3 bases are TGTGCCAGCAGTTTAGGGAGGACAGATACGCAGTATTTT. It yields the protein CASSLGRTDTQYF. The V gene is TRBV28, the J gene TRBJ2-3; perhaps TRBD2 as D (6 bases). V was cut by 2 bases and J by 3 bases, with 6 bases left in between. This CDR3 contains 13 residues. Germline CDR1 MDHEN, CDR2 SYDVKM.

The J gene is TRBJ2-7, the V gene TRBV29-1; D perhaps matches TRBD1 (5 bases). Germline-derived CDR1 and CDR2 are SQVTM and ANQGSEA. The CDR3 is made up of 13 amino acids. V was shortened by 4 bases and J by 0 bases, with 10 bases between the two germline ends. CDR3 loop: CSVGGRTSYEQYF. The DNA of the CDR3 is TGCAGCGTTGGGGGCAGAACCTCCTACGAGCAGTACTTC.